This T cell receptor (beta chain) was captured in a study of cytomegalovirus exposure and HLA in healthy donors (TCRdb year 2017). Regarding the complete study: An earlier analysis of roughly 570 of the donors reported 276 Gb of sequence data and about 120 million unique TCR beta sequences obtained from some 170 million T cells. An early release covering roughly 640 HLA-typed donors comprised around 300 gigabases of sequencing data and roughly 85 million unique TCR sequences. The genetic ancestry cluster associated with self-reported Caucasian donors included roughly four fifths of the 300 to 400 genotyped donors. The study aimed to test whether cataloging public T cell receptors could reveal signatures of past pathogen exposure. Using immunosequencing, the study profiled T cell repertoires from around 680 subjects and related those repertoires to cytomegalovirus serostatus. In addition to the first cohort of approximately 650 subjects, a separate validation cohort of approximately 120 different subjects was used. The study combined high-throughput TCR immunosequencing, statistical association of individual TCRs with disease status, and machine learning to predict cytomegalovirus infection status. To study patterns of TCR occurrence, a later analysis re-analyzed previously published TCR beta repertoires from around 670 donors and added high-resolution HLA genotyping. Rather than drawing on any new phenotypic data, the later analysis identified candidate immune exposures from TCR beta sequences and the way those sequences occurred across donors. To decide whether each TCR beta V gene segment behaved as functional or pseudogenic, an earlier analysis of some 580 of the donors relied on high-throughput TCR beta sequencing. Alongside the repertoire data, information on donor age, sex, ethnicity and CMV serostatus was compiled. A later genetic analysis used genome-wide SNP genotypes for about three fifths of the 666 donors, treating that subset as a discovery cohort. Every repertoire in the discovery cohort had been generated on one and the same sequencing platform. HLA typing covered class I and class II loci at four-digit resolution. The number of donors typed differed by locus, with 629-630 for A, B, C, DRB1 and DQB1, 522 for DQA1, about 610 for DPA1, and some 450 for DPB1. Because of strong linkage in the cohort, a handful of DR-DQ haplotypes were treated as single units for association and clustering. Among around 400 genotyped donors of the cohort, an average of roughly 230,000 unique TCR beta nucleotide sequences was sequenced per donor, of which about 18% were non-productive.

Paper-wide results and their limitations: A cluster of highly shared sequence variants was judged likely to be a technical artifact of the sequencing pipeline. The authors suggested that the approach could potentially be extended to other disease states and immunological phenotypes. Because the 87-base-pair reads could not distinguish some IMGT-functional V segments, including TRBV6-2 and TRBV6-3, those segments were excluded. Strong co-occurrence of HLA alleles, especially DR and DQ, made assigning TCR associations to individual alleles difficult. Because HLA typing was missing for some donors at each locus, association tests included only the typed subset. For the cohort, immune exposure information was limited to CMV serostatus. A later analysis reported that several top co-occurrence clusters appeared linked to parvovirus B19, influenza, CMV and Epstein-Barr virus. In an earlier analysis of more than 450 of the donors, most TCR beta V segments were observed in productive rearrangements about 87% or about 30% of the time, broadly matching IMGT annotations. Most CMV-associated TCR beta chains appeared to be HLA-restricted in a later analysis, and the HLA associations seemed to be driven largely by CMV exposure. A later analysis found that TCR association rates varied across HLA loci, with DRB1 alleles showing the most associated TCRs and HLA-C alleles the fewest. Correlated functional status among segregating V segments might reflect linkage disequilibrium, but an unknown experimental factor could not be ruled out. According to a later genetic analysis, donors in an Asian-associated ancestry cluster had fewer N-insertions in productive TCRs than the approximately 710-donor mean. A further reported finding was that TCR beta sequences accurately predicted the HLA-A and HLA-B alleles for most subjects in the first cohort. In a later analysis, HLA-associated TCR beta chains showed more clonal expansion and lower generation probabilities than non-associated chains that were equally common. The cohort was sequenced for TCR beta chains only, and without alpha or paired-chain data the features that could be detected were limited. The classifier was reported to diagnose cytomegalovirus status with high specificity and sensitivity in both the original and validation cohorts. V-gene and J-gene trimming of TCR beta chains was associated with a missense DCLRE1C variant in a later genetic analysis, and the association was replicated in an independent cohort. A total of fewer than 200 TCR beta chains were listed by the study as associated with cytomegalovirus. At a false discovery rate of 0.05, a later analysis linked 15,000 to 20,000 TCR beta sequences to specific HLA alleles. In vitro tests confirmed that a few of the cytomegalovirus-associated TCR beta chains recognize cytomegalovirus antigens. While some public TCRs were present in many individuals, most TCR sequences turned up only very rarely across donors. Seventeen rarely observed V segments, including chromosome 9 orphons, were excluded from the earlier analysis of approximately 600 of the donors because counts were too low. Presence/absence analyses assumed roughly uniform sequencing depth across donors, an assumption that may not hold.

Ends trimmed: V by 3 bases, J by 7 bases; bases unmatched to a gene: 7. The CDR3 covers 15 residues, taking in both the cysteine and the phenylalanine. CDR3 DNA is the only sequence kept; it has 45 bases, read in frame from the first base. From the germline V gene, CDR1 is SGDLS and CDR2 is YYNGEE. The receptor library was made with the immunoSEQ multiplex PCR assay. For the multiplex PCR, a mixture combining 60 forward primers for TCR Vbeta segments and 13 reverse primers for TCR Jbeta segments was used. The CDR3 region of rearranged TCR beta genes was amplified from genomic DNA with a multiplex PCR assay. Amplified TCR beta libraries were sequenced as 87-base-pair reads on the Illumina HiSeq System. In the original analysis: A later analysis counted about 76 million unique TCR beta chains across the 690 or so repertoires, and 10 million to 12 million of these chains were shared by at least two donors. Raw reads were error-corrected and collapsed into unique sequences with a nearest-neighbor algorithm that merged closely related sequences to remove PCR and sequencing errors. Alignment of CDR3 sequences to IMGT reference sequences was used to assign V, D and J gene segments. For a sequence to be retained, a match of at least six nucleotides was required to both a V gene segment and a J gene segment. A rearrangement was called productive if the CDR3 had no stop codons and remained in frame with V and J, and every other rearrangement was called non-productive. Following IMGT convention, CDR3 was defined as the stretch from the second conserved V-encoded cysteine to the conserved J-encoded phenylalanine. The earlier analysis of a few hundred of the donors excluded sequences that lacked an unambiguous match to a single V gene segment. An earlier analysis of approximately 590 of the donors called V segments functional above 56.7% productive rearrangements and segregating when the between-donor standard deviation exceeded 5%. To diagnose cytomegalovirus status from the catalog of TCR beta chain sequences, a statistical classification framework was built. A later analysis assigned V and J genes by comparing TCR nucleotide sequences with IMGT/GENE-DB human TR gene sequences. A later analysis assigned CDR3 sequences and most-parsimonious VDJ recombination scenarios with the TCRdist pipeline. In a later analysis, each TCR beta chain was defined by its CDR3 amino acid sequence together with its V-gene family, and reads lacking a unique V-gene family were excluded. A later analysis removed 500 to 650 highly shared, low-generation-probability nucleotide sequences to deal with suspected cross-contamination and a sequencing artifact. In a later analysis, a clonal expansion index was calculated for each public chain from normalized within-repertoire ranks of inferred template counts. In a later analysis, generation probabilities were computed using a VDJ recombination model fitted to out-of-frame rearrangements, and the results were checked against IGoR. Hypergeometric tests were used in a later analysis to score TCR-TCR, TCR-HLA and TCR-CMV co-occurrence, with a repertoire-size bias correction applied to the TCR pairs. A later analysis estimated false discovery rates by permuting HLA or CMV assignments 20 times. In a later analysis, co-occurring TCRs were grouped with DBSCAN, and TCRdist sequence similarity was added when clustering was performed within HLA-allele-positive subsets. Repertoires with fewer than 30,000 or more than 120,000 public chains were left out of co-occurrence clustering, as were a few repertoires with anomalous nucleotide sharing. Sourced from immuneACCESS, this table was stored by TCRdb with only in-frame sequences that have V and J called. A share of the clones is absent; for the studies checked, an unresolved V gene accounts for under half, and the remainder has no known explanation. The D gene and trimming were derived from the DNA, and the V and J assignments and clone size from that table. The sample table shows about 100,000 clones, and about 80% are seen once. Jointly, the top ten make up about 4.3% of the sample.

To note about this clone: There is no known antigen for this receptor. The sample holds no much larger clone one base away, and base qualities are not on file.

In total, more than 500 healthy bone marrow donors made up the cohort. At the time of sampling, all cohort members were nominally healthy, though unrecorded immune exposures were likely present. The donor tested CMV seronegative, placing the donor among the 350 or so seronegative members of the cohort. Each donor provided a peripheral blood sample, and peripheral blood mononuclear cells were used for TCR beta sequencing. Genomic DNA extraction from the blood cell samples was performed with the Qiagen DNeasy Blood Extraction Kit. Sequenced material: PBMCs. The rearrangement joined TRBV9 to TRBJ1-6; TRBD1 lines up with 7 middle nucleotides. This sequence originates from a man between 40 and 49 years old in good health and CMV-seronegative. The nucleotide sequence reads TGTGCCAGCAGCGACCGACAGGGTCAAAATTCACCCCTCCACTTT. It translates to CASSDRQGQNSPLHF.